Following are 26 T cell receptor beta chains from one sample sequenced in a study of shared clonotypes between healthy human individuals. Clones were sequenced by immunoSEQ multiplex PCR, and TCRdb holds only the in-frame ones, with some missing. The sample carries 2 million to 2.5 million clones, around 90% recorded once. The material sequenced was naive CD4+ T cells from PBMCs. The subset was: CD45RA+ positively selected. Receptors originate from a man between 18 and 35 years old in good health. Some clones in this sample may be carry-over from other donors' samples.

This chain joins TRBV6-5 and TRBJ2-1; D call uncertain. V shed 8 bases and J shed 0 bases, with 8 bases lying between them. From germline, CDR1 is MNHEY and CDR2 SVGAGI. The CDR3 spans 13 residues. The CDR3 here is CASAWDSYNEQFF. The CDR3 DNA follows: TGTGCCAGCGCCTGGGACTCCTACAATGAGCAGTTCTTC.

The chain is built from TRBV28 and TRBJ1-4; D uncertain. The germline V gene has CDR1 MDHEN and CDR2 SYDVKM. Trimming left V 6 bases short and J 8 bases short, with 13 bases between. This CDR3 is built from 13 residues. Here the CDR3 reads CASRQVSLEKLFF. Here the CDR3 DNA reads TGTGCCAGCAGGCAGGTATCCCTAGAAAAACTGTTTTTT.

The chain has TRBV2 and TRBJ2-1; D is unresolved. V lost 3 bases, J lost 15 bases, and 12 bases lay in between. The germline gives CDR1 SNHLY, CDR2 FYNNEI. The CDR3 runs to 11 residues. CDR3 sequence reads: CASSEVAITFF. CDR3 in DNA: TGTGCCAGCAGTGAGGTCGCTATAACGTTCTTC.

This clone was observed a handful of times. Other DNA sequences in this sample translate to the same CDR3. The V and J genes are TRBV7-2 and TRBJ2-7; D perhaps matches TRBD2 (5 bases). The ends were cut back, 0 bases at V and 7 bases at J, with 10 bases in the middle. The germline CDR1 and CDR2 sequences are SGHTA and FQGNSA. The CDR3 contains 13 residues. This CDR3 reads CASSLAPGREQYF. The CDR3 region has the DNA TGTGCCAGCAGCTTAGCGCCGGGGAGAGAGCAGTACTTC.

This clone appeared once. Other nucleotide sequences from this sample produce the same CDR3. The V and J genes are TRBV7-3 and TRBJ2-5; D remains ambiguous. The CDR3 contains 14 residues. V was clipped by 0 bases and J by 2 bases, with 7 bases between them. CDR1 and CDR2 from the germline V gene are SGHTA and FQGTGA. The CDR3 DNA sequence: TGTGCCAGCAGCTTAACAGGCAGACAAGAGACCCAGTACTTC. Translating gives CASSLTGRQETQYF.

The genes are TRBV28 and TRBJ1-2; 9 bases map to TRBD1. The V gene's germline CDR1 is MDHEN and CDR2 SYDVKM. The CDR3 consists of 15 residues. Trimming cost V 4 bases and J 7 bases; bases outside gene matches: 10. Written as DNA, the CDR3 is TGTGCCAGCAGTTCGTCCGGGACAGGGTTGAGTGGCTACACCTTC. Residues: CASSSSGTGLSGYTF.

This chain's CDR3 is CASSIQYREQYF. The CDR3 DNA follows: TGCGCCAGCAGCATCCAATACAGGGAGCAGTACTTC. This chain joins TRBV5-1 and TRBJ2-7; weak D call: TRBD1 (5 bases). In germline, CDR1 is SGHRS, CDR2 YFSETQ. The germline V and J ends were trimmed by 4 bases and 7 bases, with 12 bases remaining between them. The CDR3 is 12 amino acids.

CDR3 amino acids: CASSLTGGIGGYTF. CDR3 nucleotides: TGTGCCAGCAGCTTAACAGGGGGTATTGGTGGCTACACCTTC. The chain employs TRBV5-6 and TRBJ1-2; 8 bases fit TRBD1. V lost 2 bases, J lost 7 bases, and 7 bases stayed unmatched. Germline-derived CDR1 and CDR2 are SGHDT and YYEEEE. There are 14 residues in the CDR3.

The chain uses TRBV28 and TRBJ1-2; D unclear. Trimming removed 3 bases from V and 4 bases from J, with 12 bases in between. CDR1 and CDR2 from the germline V gene are MDHEN and SYDVKM. The CDR3 runs 14 residues. The CDR3 is CASSLPRPTYGYTF. The CDR3 DNA follows: TGTGCCAGCAGTTTGCCCAGGCCGACCTATGGCTACACCTTC.

The gene calls are TRBV28 and TRBJ1-1; 7 bases are a match to TRBD1. This CDR3 has 15 amino acids. Looked up from germline, CDR1 is MDHEN and CDR2 is SYDVKM. The ends lost 7 bases at V and 1 base at J; junction bases unmatched: 9. CDR3 protein: CASTPIGTANTEAFF. The CDR3 nucleotides are TGTGCCAGCACCCCCATCGGGACAGCGAACACTGAAGCTTTCTTT.

Only one count was recorded for this clone. J is TRBJ2-5 and V is TRBV29-1; a possible D gene is TRBD2 (6 bases). The CDR3 sequence is 13 residues long. Trimming took off 5 bases at V and 2 bases at J, with 12 bases between the two ends. From germline, CDR1 is SQVTM and CDR2 ANQGSEA. The CDR3, as DNA: TGCAGCGTTTTACCGGGACTTCAAGAGACCCAGTACTTC. As protein: CSVLPGLQETQYF.

The CDR3 loop reads CASSPGQGGVYEQYF. The CDR3 DNA reads as TGTGCCAGCAGTCCCGGACAGGGCGGGGTCTACGAGCAGTACTTC. The chain has TRBV6-6 and TRBJ2-7; 8 positions agree with TRBD1. V gave up 5 bases and J gave up 3 bases; unmatched junction bases: 9. Germline CDR1 MNHNY, CDR2 SVGAGI (reference sequence). CDR3 length: 15 residues.

The rearrangement joins TRBV12-2 to TRBJ2-4; the DNA was not compared with TRBD1, the D call given in the table. TRBV12-2 counts as a pseudogene. The CDR3 spans 15 residues. In nucleotides, the CDR3 is TGTGCAAGTCGCTTCGAGCTAGGGGATCTGAACATTCAGTACTTC. Protein product: CASRFELGDLNIQYF.

The CDR3, as DNA: TGTGCCAGCAGTGAATTTGGCGGGGAGCTGTTTTTT. Encoded protein: CASSEFGGELFF. This chain uses TRBV2 with TRBJ2-2, with D unresolved. Germline V gene sequence: CDR1 SNHLY, CDR2 FYNNEI. The CDR3 has 12 amino acids. V gave up 2 bases and J gave up 7 bases, with 5 bases separating them.

The chain carries TRBV5-4 and TRBJ1-2, with 10 positions matching TRBD1. This CDR3 has 16 residues. V shed 4 bases, J shed 5 bases, and the junction held 11 bases outside the gene matches. CDR1 and CDR2 (germline): SGHNT, YYREEE (reference sequence). In nucleotides, the CDR3 is TGTGCCAGCAGCCCGGGTAGACAGGGGGCGTCATATGGCTACACCTTC. Protein product: CASSPGRQGASYGYTF.

A single count supports this clone. The rearrangement uses TRBV5-1 and TRBJ2-2; no clear D gene. The CDR3 covers 14 residues. In germline, CDR1 is SGHRS, CDR2 YFSETQ. Trimming took off 3 bases at V and 2 bases at J, with 8 bases between the two ends. The CDR3 DNA is TGCGCCAGCAGCTACCCGTTAAACACCGGGGAGCTGTTTTTT. Protein product: CASSYPLNTGELFF.

The chain links TRBV30 to TRBJ2-1; 11 bases agree with TRBD2. V lost 7 bases to trimming and J lost 3 bases; unmatched junction nucleotides: 17. The CDR3 is made up of 18 amino acids. In germline, CDR1 is GTSNPN, CDR2 SVGIG (reference sequence). In nucleotides, the CDR3 is TGTGCCTTCGGGAAAGGCCAATTTACTAGCGGGAGCTACAATGAGCAGTTCTTC. It specifies CAFGKGQFTSGSYNEQFF.

J is TRBJ2-3 and V is TRBV9, with D unclear. The CDR3 has 11 residues. Germline values: CDR1 SGDLS, CDR2 YYNGEE. Deletions cut 6 bases from V and 9 bases from J, with 11 bases between. The CDR3 loop reads CASNTEGTQYF. The CDR3 DNA reads as TGTGCCAGCAACACAGAAGGGACGCAGTATTTT.

V gene TRBV5-1 combines with J gene TRBJ2-5; the match to TRBD1 covers 7 bases. J lost 2 bases, V lost 3 bases, and 4 bases had no gene match. Germline CDR1 SGHRS, CDR2 YFSETQ. This CDR3 has 14 amino acids. CDR3 loop: CASSWGTDQETQYF. CDR3 bases: TGCGCCAGCAGCTGGGGGACAGATCAAGAGACCCAGTACTTC.

The genes are TRBV2 and TRBJ1-5; D gene ambiguous. Germline assignment: CDR1 SNHLY and CDR2 FYNNEI. CDR3 length: 14 residues. Trimming left V 1 base short and J 4 bases short, with 8 bases between. The CDR3 bases are TGTGCCAGCAGTGAAGAGTTGGTTAATCAGCCCCAGCATTTT. Protein product: CASSEELVNQPQHF.

Only one count was recorded for this clone. V is TRBV28 and J is TRBJ2-7; D is unresolved. V lost 4 bases, J lost 3 bases, and 13 bases lay in between. CDR3 length: 14 amino acids. Germline loops: CDR1 MDHEN, CDR2 SYDVKM. CDR3 loop: CASSSPMWVYEQYF. The CDR3 region has the DNA TGTGCCAGCAGTTCTCCAATGTGGGTCTACGAGCAGTACTTC.

J is TRBJ2-1 and V is TRBV7-9; a weak D match, TRBD2 (5 bases). V gave up 1 base and J gave up 1 base, with 14 bases separating them. Germline V gene lookup returns CDR1 SEHNR and CDR2 FQNEAQ (reference sequence). The CDR3 sequence is 17 residues long. CDR3 sequence: CASSLVGDPGSYNEQFF. CDR3 DNA sequence: TGTGCCAGCAGCTTAGTCGGGGATCCCGGGTCCTACAATGAGCAGTTCTTC.

This chain joins TRBV30 and TRBJ2-2, with 9 bases identical to TRBD1. V was pared by 3 bases and J by 5 bases, with 7 bases of the junction left unmatched. Germline CDR1 is GTSNPN and CDR2 is SVGIG (reference sequence). This CDR3 is built from 15 residues. The CDR3 DNA sequence: TGTGCCTGGAGGTCGCCTGACAGGGGGACCGGGGAGCTGTTTTTT. As protein: CAWRSPDRGTGELFF.

The chain uses TRBV5-4 and TRBJ2-6; the D call may be TRBD1 or TRBD2 (5 bases each). Trimming shortened V by 0 bases and J by 12 bases, and 19 bases separated the two germline ends. CDR1 and CDR2 (germline): SGHNT, YYREEE (reference sequence). This CDR3 is built from 16 residues. CDR3 protein: CASSLAVMQGGLVLTF. The CDR3 DNA reads TGTGCCAGCAGCTTGGCCGTAATGCAGGGCGGGCTCGTCCTGACTTTC.

The chain uses TRBV6-5 and TRBJ2-1; TRBD1 aligns across 11 bases. This CDR3 has 15 amino acids. V lost 5 bases to trimming and J lost 5 bases; unmatched junction nucleotides: 5. Germline CDR1 MNHEY, CDR2 SVGAGI. The CDR3 loop reads CASSPLGQGDNEQFF. CDR3 bases: TGTGCCAGCAGTCCCTTGGGACAGGGGGACAATGAGCAGTTCTTC.

A word on this clone: Other DNA sequences within the sample encode an identical CDR3. The chain employs TRBV5-1 and TRBJ2-5; no firm D call. The ends were cut back, 1 base at V and 5 bases at J, with 3 bases in the middle. Per the germline V gene, CDR1 is SGHRS and CDR2 is YFSETQ. The CDR3 spans 11 residues. The chain's CDR3 is CASSLTETQYF. CDR3 coding DNA: TGCGCCAGCAGCTTGACTGAGACCCAGTACTTC. The variable domain in full, with the rest retrieved from reference TRBV5-1 and TRBJ2-5, is KAGVTQTPRYLIKTRGQQVTLSCSPISGHRSVSWYQQTPGQGLQFLFEYFSETQRNKGNFPGRFSGRQFSNSRSEMNVSTLELGDSALYLCASSLTETQYFGPGTRLLVL.